This section outlines one TCR beta chain sequence together with its context. The CDR3 has 11 amino acids. Trimming removed 6 bases at V and 6 bases at J, with 12 bases between. Looked up from germline, CDR1 is SQVTM and CDR2 is ANQGSEA. The data derive from a study of blood T cell repertoires in COVID-19. Data came from immunoSEQ multiplex PCR; TCRdb stores just in-frame clones and leaves some out. This table has about 200,000 clones, roughly 86% appearing once. V gene TRBV29-1 combines with J gene TRBJ2-7; D is perhaps TRBD2 (5 bases). The TCR was taken from a woman aged 50 to 60 with active or convalescent COVID-19. The specimen sequenced was peripheral blood. The CDR3 spells CSVGQAGEQYF. The CDR3 DNA reads TGCAGCGTCGGGCAGGCGGGCGAGCAGTACTTC.